Shown below are 26 T cell receptor beta chains from a single sample sequenced in a study of CD8+ T cells in alopecia areata. cDNA reverse transcribed from extracted RNA served as the sequencing template. Some clones are missing from TCRdb's copy, which holds only in-frame ones; the method was immunoSEQ multiplex PCR. The table shows 100,000 or so clones, with 60% occurring only once. This sample's treatment: oral pan-JAK inhibitor, 5-10 mg twice daily. Material: CD8+ T cells sorted from blood, obtained at approximately week 60, from a patient treated with tofacitinib. Source of these receptors: a human donor with alopecia areata.

J is TRBJ2-7 and V is TRBV5-1; 9 bases match TRBD1. CDR1 and CDR2 (germline): SGHRS, YFSETQ. The CDR3 length is 17 residues. V dropped 4 bases and J dropped 2; count of bases not matched to a gene: 13. Here the CDR3 DNA reads TGCGCCAGCAGCGCCAACCCCGGGACAGGGAGAGCCTACGAGCAGTACTTC. Residues: CASSANPGTGRAYEQYF.

V and J are TRBV13 and TRBJ2-6; 14 bases are shared with TRBD2. Germline V gene data show CDR1 as PRHDT and CDR2 as FYEKMQ (reference sequence). The ends lost 5 bases at V and 12 bases at J; junction bases unmatched: 6. This CDR3 is 15 amino acids long. CDR3 amino acids: CASSGRTSGGTVLTF. CDR3 in DNA: TGTGCCAGCAGCGGTCGGACTAGCGGGGGGACCGTCCTGACTTTC.

The chain carries TRBV2 and TRBJ2-1, with 10 bases matching TRBD1. From germline, CDR1 is SNHLY and CDR2 FYNNEI. With V trimmed by 4 bases and J by 5 bases, 11 bases remained unmatched. The CDR3 spans 17 residues. CDR3 amino acids: CASSVSSGQGFHNEQFF. In nucleotides, the CDR3 is TGTGCCAGCAGTGTGAGCTCGGGACAGGGGTTTCACAATGAGCAGTTCTTC.

The sample holds a few counts of this clone. The V call is TRBV6-6, the J call TRBJ2-1, with D perhaps TRBD1 or TRBD2 (5 bases each). The CDR3 is 13 residues long. Germline loops: CDR1 MNHNY, CDR2 SVGAGI (reference sequence). V was pared by 2 bases and J by 5 bases, with 7 bases between. This CDR3 is CASSYLGHNEQFF. The DNA for the CDR3 is TGTGCCAGCAGTTACCTGGGACACAATGAGCAGTTCTTC.

A single count supports this clone. V usage is TRBV27 and J usage is TRBJ1-1, with D uncertain. Trimming left V 2 bases short and J 1 base short, with 5 bases between. CDR1 is MNHEY and CDR2 is SMNVEV in the germline V gene (reference sequence). The CDR3 covers 13 residues. The CDR3 bases are TGTGCCAGCAGTTTAACTCCGAACACTGAAGCTTTCTTT. Its translation is CASSLTPNTEAFF.

In its sample, this clone was seen a few times. V and J are TRBV7-9 and TRBJ2-7; weak D call: TRBD1 (6 bases). CDR3 length equals 14 residues. V lost 4 bases to trimming and J lost 4 bases, with 14 bases between them. The V gene's germline CDR1 is SEHNR and CDR2 FQNEAQ (reference sequence). CDR3 sequence reads: CASSSTGTHYEQYF. In nucleotides, the CDR3 is TGTGCCAGCAGCTCAACCGGGACACATTACGAGCAGTACTTC.

The V gene is TRBV7-8, the J gene TRBJ2-1; 8 nucleotides match TRBD1. Trimming removed 4 bases from V and 5 bases from J; junction bases left unmatched: 1. The CDR3 has 13 amino acids. In germline, CDR1 is SGHVS, CDR2 FQNEAQ. In DNA form, the CDR3 reads TGTGCCAGCAGCTCGGACAGGGACAATGAGCAGTTCTTC. Protein sequence: CASSSDRDNEQFF. The variable domain in full, completed from reference TRBV7-8 and TRBJ2-1, reads GAGVSQSPRYKVAKRGQDVALRCDPISGHVSLFWYQQALGQGPEFLTYFQNEAQLDKSGLPSDRFFAERPEGSVSTLKIQRTQQEDSAVYLCASSSDRDNEQFFGPGTRLTVL.

This clone was detected only a few times. The chain links TRBV13 to TRBJ1-2, with D perhaps matching TRBD1 (5 bases). CDR3 length equals 15 residues. Deletions cut 5 bases from V and 3 bases from J, with 16 bases between. Germline V gene data show CDR1 as PRHDT and CDR2 as FYEKMQ (reference sequence). CDR3 nucleotides: TGTGCCAGCAGCCGGGGCGAGGGGCGGGACTATGGCTACACCTTC. As protein: CASSRGEGRDYGYTF.

The V gene is TRBV4-2, the J gene TRBJ2-1; 8 bases are shared with TRBD2. CDR3 length: 17 amino acids. Germline V lookup: CDR1 LGHNA, CDR2 YNFKEQ. The V segment lost 0 bases and the J segment 6 bases; nucleotides outside the gene matches: 10. The CDR3 loop reads CASSQDLRAGALNEQFF. The CDR3 region has the DNA TGTGCCAGCAGCCAAGACCTGCGAGCGGGGGCGCTCAATGAGCAGTTCTTC.

This clone showed up just once. The V and J genes are TRBV5-6 and TRBJ1-2; possibly TRBD1 for D (5 bases). This CDR3 region has 14 residues. CDR1 and CDR2 from the germline V gene are SGHDT and YYEEEE. V was shortened by 3 bases and J by 1 base, with 10 bases between the two germline ends. The CDR3 here is CASSYGTINYGYTF. As DNA, the CDR3 is TGTGCCAGCAGCTACGGGACCATTAACTATGGCTACACCTTC.

The J gene is TRBJ1-1, the V gene TRBV19; D remains unclear. The CDR3 consists of 15 residues. Germline assignment: CDR1 LNHDA and CDR2 SQIVND (reference sequence). The germline V and J ends were trimmed by 2 bases and 1 base, with 11 bases remaining between them. DNA of the CDR3: TGTGCCAGTAGTATATTCCCGGCGGGGAACACTGAAGCTTTCTTT. It encodes CASSIFPAGNTEAFF.

This clone was recorded a few times. The chain is built from TRBV6-7 and TRBJ1-5; D is unresolved. TRBV6-7 has ORF status, its function being uncertain. Trimming shortened V by 6 bases and J by 11 bases, and 11 bases separated the two germline ends. The CDR3 runs to 11 residues. The CDR3, as DNA: TGTGCCAGCAGCCTCCCGCTGGCCCAGCATTTT. The encoded protein is CASSLPLAQHF.

V gene TRBV10-3 combines with J gene TRBJ1-1, with D perhaps TRBD1 (5 bases). The CDR3 runs to 11 residues. CDR1 is ENHRY, CDR2 SYGVKD, per germline. Trimming removed 3 bases from V and 11 bases from J, with 10 bases in between. The CDR3 DNA sequence: TGTGCCATCAGTGAACGGGGGACGGCTTTCTTT. Translation: CAISERGTAFF.

The CDR3 protein is CASSGSTSGRQETQYF. In nucleotides, the CDR3 is TGTGCCAGCAGCGGTAGCACTAGCGGAAGACAAGAGACCCAGTACTTC. The chain links TRBV13 to TRBJ2-5; the match to TRBD2 covers 8 bases. Germline CDR1 PRHDT, CDR2 FYEKMQ (reference sequence). There are 16 residues in the CDR3. Losses at the gene ends were 5 bases for V and 2 bases for J; bases not matched to a gene: 10.

This clone was seen a few times. The rearrangement joins TRBV7-9 to TRBJ1-2, with a weak D call TRBD1 (5 bases). The CDR3 is 13 amino acids. Germline V CDR1 and CDR2: SEHNR, FQNEAQ (reference sequence). The V end lost 8 bases, the J end lost 5 bases, and 15 bases lay between the germline ends. CDR3 residues: CASGGAGRYGYTF. The CDR3 DNA follows: TGTGCCAGCGGAGGGGCAGGGCGGTATGGCTACACCTTC.

The V call is TRBV7-8, the J call TRBJ2-5, with D possibly being TRBD2 (6 bases). This CDR3 region has 15 residues. Germline V lookup: CDR1 SGHVS, CDR2 FQNEAQ. V lost 5 bases to trimming and J lost 2 bases, with 15 bases between them. CDR3 loop: CASSPPASGQETQYF. Here the CDR3 DNA reads TGTGCCAGCAGCCCCCCCGCAAGCGGGCAAGAGACCCAGTACTTC.

V and J are TRBV7-8 and TRBJ1-2; 10 positions agree with TRBD1. The germline V gene encodes CDR1 SGHVS and CDR2 FQNEAQ. CDR3 length: 14 residues. V lost 4 bases, J lost 8 bases, and 7 bases stayed unmatched. The DNA for the CDR3 is TGTGCCAGCAGCTCCTCCGGGACAGGGGTCGGCTACACCTTC. It encodes CASSSSGTGVGYTF. Full variable domain (outside the CDR3, taken from reference TRBV7-8 and TRBJ1-2): GAGVSQSPRYKVAKRGQDVALRCDPISGHVSLFWYQQALGQGPEFLTYFQNEAQLDKSGLPSDRFFAERPEGSVSTLKIQRTQQEDSAVYLCASSSSGTGVGYTFGSGTRLTVV.

The chain has TRBV20-1 and TRBJ2-5; D remains unclear. The CDR3 is 11 residues long. V was cut by 6 bases and J by 5 bases, with 10 bases left in between. Germline V gene lookup returns CDR1 DFQATT and CDR2 SNEGSKA (reference sequence). The DNA for the CDR3 is TGCAGTGCCCTGGTTGGTGAGACCCAGTACTTC. Encoded protein: CSALVGETQYF.

The genes are TRBV6-6 and TRBJ1-2; D uncertain. Trimming pared 5 bases from V and 4 bases from J, leaving 11 bases between. Germline-derived CDR1 and CDR2 are MNHNY and SVGAGI (reference sequence). The CDR3 has 13 amino acids. The CDR3 region is CASSEDWVYGYTF. The DNA for the CDR3 is TGTGCCAGCAGTGAGGACTGGGTCTATGGCTACACCTTC.

The chain joins TRBV7-8 to TRBJ1-1; D is undetermined. CDR1 SGHVS and CDR2 FQNEAQ come from the germline V gene. The CDR3 totals 14 residues. Trimming took off 1 base at V and 4 bases at J, with 10 bases between the two ends. This CDR3 reads CASSLVYRGTEAFF. Here the CDR3 DNA reads TGTGCCAGCAGCTTAGTGTATAGAGGCACTGAAGCTTTCTTT.

V usage is TRBV5-1 and J usage is TRBJ2-2; perhaps D is TRBD1 or TRBD2 (6 bases each). The germline CDR1 and CDR2 sequences are SGHRS and YFSETQ. Trimming cost V 6 bases and J 0 bases, with 9 bases left between them. The CDR3 runs to 14 residues. In DNA form, the CDR3 reads TGCGCCAGCATCGGGGGCGCGAACACCGGGGAGCTGTTTTTT. Amino acids: CASIGGANTGELFF.

The chain employs TRBV6-1 and TRBJ1-6; D remains ambiguous. Germline CDR1 and CDR2: MNHNS and SASEGT. The CDR3 is 16 amino acids. V was cut by 3 bases and J by 0 bases, with 9 bases left in between. The CDR3 here is CASSDGQRSYNSPLHF. DNA for the CDR3: TGTGCCAGCAGTGATGGGCAGCGCTCCTATAATTCACCCCTCCACTTT.

This chain connects TRBV5-1 to TRBJ1-1, with a possible D match to TRBD1 (5 bases). The V gene's germline CDR1 is SGHRS and CDR2 YFSETQ. This CDR3 contains 13 residues. Trimming stripped 4 bases from V and 1 base from J, with 8 bases between. The DNA for the CDR3 is TGCGCCAGCAGCCCGACAGCGAACACTGAAGCTTTCTTT. As protein: CASSPTANTEAFF.

The CDR3 reads CASKKGTANYGYTF. Here the CDR3 DNA reads TGTGCCAGCAAAAAAGGGACAGCTAACTATGGCTACACCTTC. The V gene is TRBV7-9, the J gene TRBJ1-2, with 7 nucleotides matching TRBD1. This CDR3 contains 14 residues. V was clipped by 7 bases and J by 0 bases; unmatched bases: 5. CDR1 SEHNR and CDR2 FQNEAQ come from the germline V gene (reference sequence).

This clone was seen a few times. This sequence joins TRBV4-1 and TRBJ2-7; tentatively, D is TRBD1 (6 bases). CDR1 is MGHRA, CDR2 YSYEKL, per germline. This CDR3 contains 14 residues. V was trimmed by 5 bases and J by 0 bases, leaving 11 bases between them. The CDR3 loop reads CASSYRQVSYEQYF. In nucleotides, the CDR3 is TGCGCCAGCAGCTACCGACAGGTCTCCTACGAGCAGTACTTC.

This chain uses TRBV5-6 with TRBJ2-2, with D maybe TRBD1 (5 bases). The CDR3 runs to 17 residues. Germline V gene data show CDR1 as SGHDT and CDR2 as YYEEEE. V shed 0 bases and J shed 1 base, with 13 bases lying between them. The CDR3 coding sequence is TGTGCCAGCAGCTTGGCCCCAGGGAAGGGGAACACCGGGGAGCTGTTTTTT. Amino acids: CASSLAPGKGNTGELFF. Combining the CDR3 with reference TRBV5-6 and TRBJ2-2 gives the whole variable domain DAGVTQSPTHLIKTRGQQVTLRCSPKSGHDTVSWYQQALGQGPQFIFQYYEEEERQRGNFPDRFSGHQFPNYSSELNVNALLLGDSALYLCASSLAPGKGNTGELFFGEGSRLTVL.